The clone carrying this T cell receptor beta chain was counted only a few times. CDR1 and CDR2 (germline): SGHTA, FQGNSA. The CDR3 covers 12 residues. V gave up 6 bases and J gave up 0 bases, with 4 bases separating them. This record comes from a study of control samples from healthy donors and cancer patients. Libraries were prepared by immunoSEQ multiplex PCR; TCRdb keeps only in-frame clonotypes and omits some of them. The table shows 70,000 or so clones, with over 75% occurring only once. J is TRBJ2-3 and V is TRBV7-2; no clear D. The sequencing input was blood. This receptor was taken from a man aged 50 or older in good health. DNA for the CDR3: TGTGCCAGCAGGTATAGCACAGATACGCAGTATTTT. Protein product: CASRYSTDTQYF.